The clone carrying this T cell receptor beta chain showed up many times. Its antigen is currently unknown. Unmatched junction bases numbered 14, after V lost 6 bases and J lost 5 bases. This CDR3 region has 16 residues. Germline V gene data show CDR1 as MNHNS and CDR2 as SASEGT. Each CDR3 protein is one row after TCRdb ran MiXCR on the RACE reads. This sample has some 50,000 distinct CDR3 sequences, with about 9.6% found just once. Time point reported: patch test 1, 2 weeks after DPC sensitization. As for treatment: therapeutic diphenylcyclopropenone sensitization with weekly scalp DPC. Total RNA was isolated from unfractionated whole blood. This entry is derived from a study of human T cells and chemical hapten exposure. Whole-study findings and limits: DPC sensitization did not alter TCRs above 1 in 1000 frequency. The presence of alopecia in the donors means their immune response may differ from healthy people's.

The clonotype originates from a woman aged 40 to 50 with alopecia areata. Some clones in this sample may be carry-over from other donors' samples. The sample was whole blood, taken in connection with sensitization to the hapten diphenylcyclopropenone (DPC). V is TRBV6-1 and J is TRBJ1-2; 8 nucleotides align to TRBD1. CDR3 DNA sequence: TGTGCCAGCAGGCAGGACACCGGGACAGGCCAATATGGCTACACCTTC. Amino acids: CASRQDTGTGQYGYTF.